The subject of this entry is one T cell receptor beta chain. The antigen is unknown. This sample is part of a study of cytomegalovirus exposure and HLA in healthy donors. Study-level information: Ancestry clustering placed roughly four fifths of approximately 420 genotyped donors in the Caucasian-associated cluster. Study-wide points: An assumption of roughly uniform sequencing depth across donors underlay the presence/absence analyses.

CDR1 and CDR2 (germline): LNHDA, SQIVND (reference sequence). V was clipped by 8 bases and J by 7 bases; unmatched bases: 12. CDR3 length: 15 residues. This PCR relied on a set of 60 Vbeta primers and 13 Jbeta primers. Libraries were prepared by immunoSEQ multiplex PCR; TCRdb keeps only in-frame clonotypes and omits some of them. This table holds 110,000 or so clones, 75% found once. The sample consisted of PBMCs. The source of this sequence is a middle-aged woman in good health and CMV-seropositive. The chain uses TRBV19 and TRBJ1-3, with 9 bases that match TRBD1. The CDR3 here is CASRETQGAKNTIYF. CDR3 sequence (DNA): TGTGCCAGTCGGGAAACACAGGGGGCTAAGAACACCATATATTTT. Together with reference TRBV19 and TRBJ1-3, the CDR3 gives the full variable domain: DGGITQSPKYLFRKEGQNVTLSCEQNLNHDAMYWYRQDPGQGLRLIYYSQIVNDFQKGDIAEGYSVSREKKESFPLTVTSAQKNPTAFYLCASRETQGAKNTIYFGEGSWLTVV.